Following are 24 T cell receptor beta chains from one sample sequenced in a study of T cells in localized non-small cell lung cancer. Repertoires were generated with immunoSEQ multiplex PCR, while TCRdb's copy carries only in-frame clones and drops some. The data contain roughly 6,300 clones, approximately 16% of them singletons. Sequencing was performed on normal lung tissue next to the tumor, taken before any cancer treatment. The receptors were gathered from a male donor at least 60 years old with stage II squamous cell lung carcinoma.

Here the CDR3 reads CASSFLGQDYEQYF. The CDR3 DNA sequence: TGTGCCAGCAGTTTCCTGGGACAAGACTACGAGCAGTACTTC. The genes are TRBV11-3 and TRBJ2-7; the D gene is possibly TRBD1 (6 bases). The CDR3 spans 14 residues. The germline gives CDR1 SGHNT, CDR2 YENEEA. The V end was cut by 6 bases, the J end by 3 bases, with 15 bases between.

The chain combines TRBV11-3 with TRBJ2-2, with D possibly matching TRBD1 (6 bases). Germline CDR1 is SGHNT and CDR2 is YENEEA. The CDR3 has 17 residues. Trimming pared 3 bases from V and 4 bases from J, leaving 18 bases between. In nucleotides, the CDR3 is TGTGCCAGCAGCTTGGTCCCACAGGGAGTTGGCACCGGGGAGCTGTTTTTT. It translates to CASSLVPQGVGTGELFF.

J is TRBJ2-1 and V is TRBV19; 7 bases are a match to TRBD2. This CDR3 spans 13 amino acids. The trim removed 4 bases at V and 12 bases at J, leaving 9 bases unmatched. Germline V lookup: CDR1 LNHDA, CDR2 SQIVND (reference sequence). CDR3 in amino acids: CASSKGPGGLQFF. DNA for the CDR3: TGTGCCAGTAGTAAGGGTCCGGGAGGTCTGCAGTTCTTC.

In this sample, this clone is medium-sized. This rearrangement joins TRBV6-8 to TRBJ1-1, with TRBD1 identical over 9 bases. The junction had 5 bases not matched to a gene; V was cut back by 2 bases and J by 4 bases. This CDR3 comprises 15 residues. CDR1 is MNHGY, CDR2 SAAAGT, per germline. CDR3 sequence: CASSYRDRAATEAFF. DNA for the CDR3: TGTGCCAGCAGTTACCGGGACAGGGCGGCCACTGAAGCTTTCTTT.

V usage is TRBV28 and J usage is TRBJ2-1, with D possibly being TRBD2 (7 bases). CDR3 length equals 15 residues. Germline-derived CDR1 and CDR2 are MDHEN and SYDVKM. With 5 bases removed from V and 7 bases from J, the gap between germline ends came to 18 bases. CDR3 sequence reads: CASSLGGAQGNEQFF. CDR3 coding DNA: TGTGCCAGCAGTCTGGGGGGGGCGCAGGGGAATGAGCAGTTCTTC.

The rearrangement links TRBV11-3 to TRBJ2-1; 7 bases map to TRBD1. The CDR3 is 15 residues long. V lost 4 bases and J lost 5; bases outside the gene matches: 8. CDR1 is SGHNT and CDR2 is YENEEA in the germline V gene. The CDR3 region is CASSSTGVGNNEQFF. Here the CDR3 DNA reads TGTGCCAGCAGCTCTACAGGGGTAGGGAACAATGAGCAGTTCTTC.

The chain uses TRBV2 and TRBJ1-2, with D perhaps TRBD1 (5 bases). V was trimmed by 6 bases and J by 4 bases, leaving 15 bases between them. The CDR3 has 14 amino acids. Germline V gene data show CDR1 as SNHLY and CDR2 as FYNNEI. The CDR3 region is CASSGTSSSYGYTF. As DNA, the CDR3 is TGTGCCAGCAGCGGGACTTCCTCCTCCTATGGCTACACCTTC.

The chain combines TRBV30 with TRBJ2-5; perhaps TRBD1 as D (6 bases). Per germline, CDR1 GTSNPN and CDR2 SVGIG (reference sequence). The V gene lost 1 base and the J gene lost 2 bases, with 14 bases spanning the gap. The CDR3 extends over 15 amino acids. The CDR3 DNA reads as TGTGCCTGGAGTGGCCTAAGGGGGAGACAAGAGACCCAGTACTTC. It codes for CAWSGLRGRQETQYF.

This rearrangement joins TRBV5-1 to TRBJ1-1; TRBD1 matches at 8 bases. Germline V gene sequence: CDR1 SGHRS, CDR2 YFSETQ. This CDR3 region has 14 residues. The V gene end was trimmed by 3 bases and the J gene end by 1 base; junction bases not matched to a gene: 2. The DNA of the CDR3 is TGCGCCAGCAGCTCTCAGGGGGCGAACACTGAAGCTTTCTTT. Its translation is CASSSQGANTEAFF.

This clone is medium-sized (0.01 to 0.1%). The chain has TRBV11-3 and TRBJ2-6; no clear D. This CDR3 region has 14 residues. Looked up from germline, CDR1 is SGHNT and CDR2 is YENEEA. V lost 4 bases, J lost 8 bases, and 12 bases lay in between. This CDR3 is CASSSSTVTNVLTF. Written as DNA, the CDR3 is TGTGCCAGCAGCTCTTCCACGGTAACCAACGTCCTGACTTTC.

The rearrangement joins TRBV4-1 to TRBJ1-3; D remains unclear. The CDR3 covers 17 residues. Germline-derived CDR1 and CDR2 are MGHRA and YSYEKL. V gave up 0 bases and J gave up 0 bases, with 12 bases separating them. The CDR3 DNA is TGCGCCAGCAGCCAAGACTTGTCCATACTCTCTGGAAACACCATATATTTT. This translates into CASSQDLSILSGNTIYF.

CDR3 in amino acids: CASSLGVGGANTGELFF. CDR3 DNA: TGTGCCAGCAGCTTAGGAGTGGGGGGCGCGAACACCGGGGAGCTGTTTTTT. This chain links TRBV11-3 with TRBJ2-2; TRBD1 or TRBD2 may be the D gene (6 bases each). Trimming took 1 base from V and 0 from J, leaving 12 bases between them. The V gene's germline CDR1 is SGHNT and CDR2 YENEEA. The CDR3 has 17 amino acids.

The rearrangement joins TRBV11-3 to TRBJ1-3; tentatively, D is TRBD1 (5 bases). Trimming removed 5 bases from V and 2 bases from J, with 19 bases in between. This CDR3 spans 17 amino acids. In germline, CDR1 is SGHNT, CDR2 YENEEA. The CDR3 region is CASSPSRASITGNTIYF. The CDR3 bases are TGTGCCAGCAGCCCAAGCAGGGCTTCCATAACTGGAAACACCATATATTTT.

The chain recombines TRBV30 with TRBJ1-4; 7 bases are a match to TRBD1. CDR1 GTSNPN and CDR2 SVGIG come from the germline V gene (reference sequence). The CDR3 length is 13 residues. Unmatched junction bases numbered 7, after V lost 5 bases and J lost 7 bases. The CDR3 is CAWGPRDSEKLFF. In nucleotides, the CDR3 is TGTGCCTGGGGCCCCCGGGACAGTGAAAAACTGTTTTTT. Using reference TRBV30 and TRBJ1-4 for the parts outside the CDR3, the full variable domain is SQTIHQWPATLVQPVGSPLSLECTVEGTSNPNLYWYRQAAGRGLQLLFYSVGIGQISSEVPQNLSASRPQDRQFILSSKKLLLSDSGFYLCAWGPRDSEKLFFGSGTQLSVL.

The chain links TRBV11-3 to TRBJ2-4; no reliable D call. V lost 0 bases to trimming and J lost 6 bases, with 12 bases between them. The CDR3 is 15 residues long. In germline, CDR1 is SGHNT, CDR2 YENEEA. CDR3 in amino acids: CASSLEGPARNIQYF. The CDR3 bases are TGTGCCAGCAGCTTAGAAGGGCCGGCTAGAAACATTCAGTACTTC.

This chain connects TRBV6-8 to TRBJ1-5, with D unclear. The V gene's germline CDR1 is MNHGY and CDR2 SAAAGT. The CDR3 totals 13 residues. V was clipped by 5 bases and J by 0 bases, with 5 bases between them. CDR3 nucleotide sequence: TGTGCCAGCAGTGAGTCTAGCAATCAGCCCCAGCATTTT. Translated, it gives CASSESSNQPQHF.

This chain joins TRBV15 and TRBJ2-3; 14 nucleotides agree with TRBD2. This CDR3 has 17 amino acids. Germline V CDR1 and CDR2: LNHNV, YYDKDF (reference sequence). Trimming removed 0 bases from V and 5 bases from J; junction bases left unmatched: 4. Here the CDR3 reads CATSRETSGRAKDTQYF. The CDR3, as DNA: TGTGCCACCAGCAGAGAGACTAGCGGGAGGGCCAAAGATACGCAGTATTTT.

About this clone itself: This CDR3 is also generated by other DNA sequences in the sample. The V and J genes are TRBV6-8 and TRBJ1-1, with D possibly matching TRBD1 (6 bases). V was cut by 5 bases and J by 0 bases, with 10 bases left in between. From germline, CDR1 is MNHGY and CDR2 SAAAGT. The CDR3 is made up of 14 amino acids. The CDR3 DNA reads TGTGCCAGCAGTCGGACAGTTCTGAACACTGAAGCTTTCTTT. Encoded protein: CASSRTVLNTEAFF.

J is TRBJ2-3 and V is TRBV12-5; D possibly corresponds to TRBD2 (6 bases). The V end was cut by 0 bases, the J end by 3 bases, with 16 bases between. There are 17 residues in the CDR3. The germline V gene has CDR1 LGHNT and CDR2 FRNRAP. The CDR3 sequence: CASGLVAGGVSTDTQYF. The CDR3 region has the DNA TGTGCTAGTGGTTTGGTTGCCGGGGGAGTCTCTACAGATACGCAGTATTTT.

In this sample, this clone is medium-sized (0.01 to 0.1%). The chain carries TRBV11-3 and TRBJ2-3; TRBD2 matches at 8 bases. This CDR3 comprises 15 residues. The ends lost 3 bases at V and 5 bases at J; junction bases unmatched: 7. In germline, CDR1 is SGHNT, CDR2 YENEEA. For the CDR3, the DNA is TGTGCCAGCAGCTTGGGCGGGGGGAAAGTAGATACGCAGTATTTT. Its translation is CASSLGGGKVDTQYF.

This chain links TRBV11-3 with TRBJ2-7; 9 nucleotides align to TRBD1. The CDR3 is 15 residues long. V lost 5 bases, J lost 4 bases, and 9 bases stayed unmatched. Germline V gives CDR1 SGHNT, CDR2 YENEEA. CDR3 nucleotides: TGTGCCAGCAGCCTACAGGGGGCTGAAGGGTACGAGCAGTACTTC. Translating gives CASSLQGAEGYEQYF.

This chain joins TRBV10-2 and TRBJ1-5; D gene ambiguous. With 5 bases removed from V and 0 bases from J, the gap between germline ends came to 8 bases. The CDR3 loop spans 14 amino acids. Per the germline V gene, CDR1 is WSHSY and CDR2 is SAAADI. The DNA of the CDR3 is TGCGCCAGCAGTCAGAGTTCTAGCAATCAGCCCCAGCATTTT. Protein product: CASSQSSSNQPQHF.

V and J are TRBV9 and TRBJ2-3, with 8 bases that match TRBD2. V lost 0 bases, J lost 3 bases, and 6 bases stayed unmatched. The CDR3 sequence is 16 residues long. Germline lookup yields CDR1 SGDLS and CDR2 YYNGEE. The CDR3 sequence: CASSVAGGAPTDTQYF. CDR3 DNA sequence: TGTGCCAGCAGCGTAGCGGGGGGGGCCCCGACAGATACGCAGTATTTT.

This clone was detected only a few times. The V gene is TRBV9, the J gene TRBJ1-1; D call uncertain. Trimming pared 8 bases from V and 0 bases from J, leaving 11 bases between. The CDR3 spans 13 residues. The germline CDR1 and CDR2 sequences are SGDLS and YYNGEE. The CDR3 DNA is TGTGCCAGTCTCAGGTCCATGAACACTGAAGCTTTCTTT. Translating gives CASLRSMNTEAFF. Looking up the rest from reference TRBV9 and TRBJ1-1 gives the full variable domain: DSGVTQTPKHLITATGQRVTLRCSPRSGDLSVYWYQQSLDQGLQFLIQYYNGEERAKGNILERFSAQQFPDLHSELNLSSLELGDSALYFCASLRSMNTEAFFGQGTRLTVV.